These T cell receptor beta chains were read from a single sample in a study of memory CD4+ T cells and cytomegalovirus serostatus. Sequencing used immunoSEQ multiplex PCR; TCRdb keeps in-frame clones, though not all of them. The table records over 35,000 clones, around four fifths of them present only once. Input material: memory CD4+ T cells from blood. These TCRs come from an adult in good health and CMV-seronegative. Both conserved end residues are part of each CDR3. D genes are given only for firm matches. Size tells how often a clone was seen (once, few, many) or the class of an expanded clone, and some rows leave it out.

. | . | TRBJ1-5 | TRBV28 | CASSLEVAQHF | TGTGCCAGCAGTTTGGAGGTAGCCCAGCATTTT
. | . | TRBJ1-1 | TRBV14 | CASSQEAVDRAFF | TGTGCCAGCAGCCAAGAAGCGGTGGACCGAGCTTTCTTT
. | . | TRBJ1-3 | TRBV7-2 | CASSSQVSGNTIYF | TGTGCCAGCAGCTCACAGGTGTCTGGAAACACCATATATTTT
. | TRBD1 | TRBJ2-7 | TRBV7-9 | CASSPDRGSYEQYF | TGTGCCAGCAGCCCGGACAGGGGCTCCTACGAGCAGTACTTC
. | TRBD1 | TRBJ2-5 | TRBV7-2 | CASSLDRGGETQYF | TGTGCCAGCAGCCTTGACAGGGGGGGGGAGACCCAGTACTTC
. | . | TRBJ1-2 | TRBV19 | CASDRRGSYGDYGYTF | TGTGCCAGTGACAGGAGGGGGTCATATGGAGACTATGGCTACACCTTC
. | . | TRBJ1-1 | TRBV29-1 | CSVGSANLMNTEAFF | TGCAGCGTTGGATCAGCTAATCTTATGAACACTGAAGCTTTCTTT
. | . | TRBJ1-2 | TRBV27 | CASSSWGELAYGYTF | TGTGCCAGCAGTTCATGGGGGGAGCTCGCGTATGGCTACACCTTC
. | TRBD2 | TRBJ2-1 | TRBV29-1 | CSVEKTSGGPYNEQFF | TGCAGCGTTGAAAAGACTAGCGGGGGACCCTACAATGAGCAGTTCTTC
. | . | TRBJ2-1 | TRBV7-2 | CASTNPRVSSYNEQFF | TGTGCCAGCACCAACCCGCGGGTGAGCTCCTACAATGAGCAGTTCTTC
. | . | TRBJ1-1 | TRBV6-6 | CASSYSVGIRNTEAFF | TGTGCCAGCAGTTACTCTGTAGGGATTCGGAACACTGAAGCTTTCTTT
. | . | TRBJ2-1 | TRBV4-2 | CASAIVYNEQFF | TGTGCCAGCGCCATCGTCTACAATGAGCAGTTCTTC
few | . | TRBJ1-5 | TRBV14 | CASSQDGRLQHF | TGTGCCAGCAGCCAGGACGGAAGGCTTCAGCATTTT
. | . | TRBJ2-2 | TRBV5-1 | CASSLGGPSTGELFF | TGCGCCAGCAGCTTGGGGGGGCCGAGCACCGGGGAGCTGTTTTTT
. | . | TRBJ1-2 | TRBV7-2 | CASSQDIAGKTAF | TGCGCCAGCAGCCAAGATATTGCGGGTAAAACAGCCTTC
. | . | TRBJ1-2 | TRBV28 | CASSLGQGRNGYTF | TGTGCCAGCAGTTTGGGTCAGGGAAGAAATGGCTACACCTTC
few | TRBD1 | TRBJ1-1 | TRBV11-2 | CASSWTGGSRAFF | TGTGCCAGCAGCTGGACAGGGGGCTCAAGGGCTTTCTTT
. | . | TRBJ1-5 | TRBV7-2 | CASSSQGGQPQHF | TGTGCCAGCAGCAGCCAGGGAGGCCAGCCCCAGCATTTT
. | . | TRBJ1-2 | TRBV9 | CASSSKSGSRGPGYTF | TGTGCCAGCAGCTCGAAGTCGGGGTCGAGGGGTCCAGGCTACACCTTC
medium-sized | . | TRBJ1-1 | TRBV2 | CASSEARADTEAFF | TGTGCCAGCAGTGAAGCGCGGGCCGACACTGAAGCTTTCTTT
. | . | TRBJ2-7 | TRBV7-9 | CASSGEGTSYEQYF | TGTGCCAGCAGCGGCGAGGGCACAAGCTACGAGCAGTACTTC
once | . | TRBJ2-1 | TRBV28 | CASSLGGLGYNEQFF | TGTGCCAGCAGTTTAGGGGGTCTTGGATACAATGAGCAGTTCTTC
. | . | TRBJ2-5 | TRBV5-4 | CASSFSSRETQYF | TGTGCCAGCAGCTTTTCATCTAGGGAGACCCAGTACTTC
few | . | TRBJ1-4 | TRBV2 | CASSVGGRKLFF | TGTGCCAGCAGTGTTGGGGGACGAAAACTGTTTTTT
. | . | TRBJ1-6 | TRBV27 | CASRGGWSSPLHF | TGTGCCAGCAGAGGAGGTTGGAGTTCACCCCTCCACTTT
. | TRBD1 | TRBJ2-7 | TRBV19 | CASSRSGTGYEQYF | TGTGCCAGTAGTAGGTCCGGGACAGGGTACGAGCAGTACTTC
. | . | TRBJ2-7 | TRBV13 | CASSFRDRGNSYEQYF | TGTGCCAGCAGCTTCCGGGACCGCGGGAACTCGTACGAGCAGTACTTC
few | TRBD1 | TRBJ1-1 | TRBV5-1 | CASSLGNRGEAFF | TGCGCCAGCAGCTTGGGAAACAGGGGTGAAGCTTTCTTT
. | TRBD1 | TRBJ1-4 | TRBV28 | CASSPTPSIGGVLGEKLFF | TGTGCCAGCAGCCCCACGCCCTCGATAGGGGGCGTACTGGGTGAAAAACTGTTTTTT
. | TRBD1 | TRBJ1-5 | TRBV7-9 | CASSPGQGGQPQHF | TGTGCCAGCAGCCCAGGACAGGGAGGTCAGCCCCAGCATTTT
. | . | TRBJ1-1 | TRBV7-9 | CASSNITGSRPNTEAFF | TGTGCCAGCAGTAATATCACAGGGAGTCGGCCGAACACTGAAGCTTTCTTT
. | . | TRBJ1-3 | TRBV10-2 | CASSEQGAGNTIYF | TGCGCCAGCAGTGAACAGGGTGCTGGAAACACCATATATTTT
few | TRBD1 | TRBJ1-5 | TRBV5-8 | CASSPRTGRESQPQHF | TGTGCCAGCAGCCCACGGACAGGAAGGGAATCTCAGCCCCAGCATTTT
. | . | TRBJ1-2 | TRBV19 | CASSISITNYGYTF | TGTGCCAGTAGTATCTCGATTACTAACTATGGCTACACCTTC
. | TRBD2 | TRBJ2-5 | TRBV27 | CASKTGGGETQYF | TGTGCCAGCAAGACGGGGGGGGGAGAGACCCAGTACTTC
. | TRBD1 | TRBJ1-6 | TRBV7-9 | CASSSTTGANSPLHF | TGTGCCAGCAGCTCCACGACAGGGGCTAATTCACCCCTCCACTTT
once | . | TRBJ1-5 | TRBV6-1 | CASEEGNQPQHF | TGTGCCAGCGAAGAGGGGAATCAGCCCCAGCATTTT
few | . | TRBJ1-2 | TRBV18 | CASSPNKGDYGYTF | TGTGCCAGCTCACCGAATAAGGGTGACTATGGCTACACCTTC
few | . | TRBJ2-3 | TRBV4-1 | CASSSQGTSTDTQYF | TGCGCCAGCAGCTCACAGGGTACTAGCACAGATACGCAGTATTTT
. | TRBD1 | TRBJ2-5 | TRBV6-6 | CASNRQGMGETQYF | TGTGCCAGCAACAGACAGGGAATGGGGGAGACCCAGTACTTC
. | TRBD1 | TRBJ2-5 | TRBV5-4 | CASSPRQGAGETQYF | TGTGCCAGCAGCCCAAGACAGGGGGCCGGAGAGACCCAGTACTTC
. | TRBD2 | TRBJ2-5 | TRBV28 | CASSLAGGLETQYF | TGTGCCAGCAGTTTGGCGGGGGGGCTCGAGACCCAGTACTTC
few | . | TRBJ2-3 | TRBV10-3 | CATRLGQSTDTQYF | TGTGCCACCCGCCTGGGTCAAAGCACAGATACGCAGTATTTT
. | TRBD1 | TRBJ1-6 | TRBV11-2 | CASSRTGADSPLHF | TGTGCCAGCAGCCGGACAGGGGCCGATTCACCCCTCCACTTT
. | TRBD1 | TRBJ1-4 | TRBV28 | CASSPTGALNEKLFF | TGTGCCAGCAGTCCAACAGGGGCCTTGAATGAAAAACTGTTTTTT
. | . | TRBJ2-6 | TRBV19 | CASSIQPSGANVLTF | TGTGCCAGTAGTATACAGCCCTCTGGGGCCAACGTCCTGACTTTC
. | . | TRBJ2-1 | TRBV18 | CASSPRVGGSNEQFF | TGTGCCAGCTCACCACGAGTCGGGGGCTCAAATGAGCAGTTCTTC
. | TRBD1 | TRBJ1-5 | TRBV7-2 | CASSLRTGGDQPQHF | TGTGCCAGCAGCCTTCGGACAGGGGGCGATCAGCCCCAGCATTTT
. | TRBD1 | TRBJ1-2 | TRBV5-6 | CASSLDRGRGYTF | TGTGCCAGCAGCCTTGACAGGGGCCGAGGCTACACCTTC
few | . | TRBJ2-7 | TRBV7-9 | CASSLALIPYEQYF | TGTGCCAGCAGCTTAGCCCTTATACCCTACGAGCAGTACTTC
few | . | TRBJ1-1 | TRBV11-2 | CASSLEMGRKNTEAFF | TGTGCCAGCAGCTTAGAAATGGGGAGGAAGAACACTGAAGCTTTCTTT
. | TRBD2 | TRBJ2-3 | TRBV11-3 | CASSLRSGGPPTDTQYF | TGTGCCAGCAGCCTCCGGAGCGGGGGGCCTCCCACAGATACGCAGTATTTT
. | . | TRBJ1-2 | TRBV5-1 | CASSLGRGGDVYGYTF | TGCGCCAGCAGCTTGGGAAGGGGGGGGGACGTCTATGGCTACACCTTC
. | TRBD1 | TRBJ1-4 | TRBV19 | CASSEGQTTNEKLFF | TGTGCCAGTAGTGAGGGACAGACAACTAATGAAAAACTGTTTTTT
. | TRBD1 | TRBJ1-2 | TRBV2 | CASFFRDRTSNGYTF | TGTGCCAGCTTTTTCCGGGACAGAACAAGCAATGGCTACACCTTC
. | . | TRBJ2-5 | TRBV4-1 | CASSQGDQTAQTQYF | TGCGCCAGCAGCCAAGGAGACCAGACCGCTCAGACCCAGTACTTC
medium-sized | . | TRBJ1-1 | TRBV7-3 | CASSRGPSTEAFF | TGTGCCAGCAGTAGGGGCCCGAGCACTGAAGCTTTCTTT